The T cell receptor beta chain described here comes from a study of T-cell memory formation after mild COVID-19 (dated by TCRdb to about 2021). About the full investigation: Most TCR sequence clusters were specific to one of the two donors. In a couple of donors, T-cell clones that expanded and contracted after mild COVID-19 were tracked by sequencing TCRalpha and TCRbeta repertoires over time. The cohort was made up of two young adult volunteers, one female and one male, who were previously healthy.

Ficoll-Paque density gradient centrifugation was the method used to isolate PBMCs. Overall study results and their limits: Some responding clones were detected in pre-infection memory, suggesting pre-existing cross-reactive memory T cells joined the SARS-CoV-2 response. SARS-CoV-2 specificity was not confirmed for the second-wave clones peaking on day 37. The study included only two mild cases, and larger cohorts that include severe cases with pre-infection samples were judged to be necessary. Contracting CD4+ clones appeared mostly in the CM and EM memory subsets, whereas CD8+ clones were enriched in EMRA. Clones contracting from day 15 to 85 had balanced CD4/CD8 phenotypes, while a second wave expanding from day 15 to 37 was biased towards CD4+.

Sequenced on an Illumina NovaSeq 6000. Using 5'RACE with constant-segment primers, TCRalpha and TCRbeta cDNA libraries were constructed, with sample barcodes and unique molecular identifiers added in the process. RNA was extracted from every sample with Trizol reagent. Library amplification was performed in two PCR steps, and a second sample barcode and Illumina TruSeq adapters were introduced in the second step. Sequencing of the libraries was done on an Illumina NovaSeq, producing 2 x 150 bp paired-end reads. As for the original processing: The reads were demultiplexed and collapsed into UMI-guided consensus sequences using migec v1.2.7. Using mixcr v2.1.11, UMI consensuses were aligned to TRA and TRB V and J templates and then assembled into clonotypes. A clonotype was counted as expanded or contracted only if both edgeR and NoisET called the change significant, with noise models trained on biological replicates. edgeR calls used a false discovery rate-adjusted p below 0.01 and a log2 fold-change threshold of 1. As an exploratory analysis of dynamics, max-normalized trajectories of the 1000 most abundant clonotypes were examined with PCA combined with hierarchical clustering. Each responding clone was given a CD4 or CD8 phenotype based on the CD4+ and CD8+ repertoires, which had been sequenced separately. TCRdb reanalyzed the raw reads on its own, using fastp at Q25 for trimming and MiXCR for clone calling, and kept in-frame beta chains. Entries are consolidated by CDR3 protein sequence, retaining the most common genes and DNA. TCRdb's processing, not the study's, gives the V and J calls here. The sample yields under 550,000 distinct CDR3 sequences; under 20% were counted once. The leading ten clones occupy about 22% of the sample.

On this clonotype: It lacks a known antigen. No qualities accompany the bases; no much larger clone lies one base away.

CDR3 length: 14 amino acids, cysteine to phenylalanine. The CDR3 DNA has 42 bases and is translated from base 1. Deletion took 0 bases off V and 4 bases off J, with a span of 10 bases between the germline ends. The germline V gene supplies CDR1 SGHRS and CDR2 YFSETQ. Sequencing input: PBMCs or a T cell subset sorted from them (not recorded which). The rearrangement joined TRBV5-1 to TRBJ2-5, with a tentative D gene TRBD2 over 6 matching bases. This TCR was recovered from a man aged 18 to 30 who had mild COVID-19 (a few samples of this study predate the infection). The sample titles of this study are shuffled in the database, so cell type and time point are left out; the donor was told from shared clones. The DNA sequence reads TGCGCCAGCAGCTTGGTTAGCGGTGGAGAGACCCAGTACTTC. This yields the protein CASSLVSGGETQYF.